Shown below are 18 T cell receptor beta chains from a single sample sequenced in a study of T cells in Graves' hyperthyroidism and ophthalmopathy. The investigators amplified TCR beta CDR3 regions from RNA transcripts. In the first-round RT-PCR of the TCR CDR3, the HTBI primer set was used. MiXCR, applied by TCRdb to the multiplex PCR reads, yields one record per CDR3 protein. The profile shows some 560,000 distinct CDR3 sequences, 15% to 17% of them singletons. The sequencing input was blood. The source is a woman between 25 and 40 years old with Graves' hyperthyroidism.

This clonotype was observed a few times. The chain has TRBV27 and TRBJ1-3; D remains unclear. The CDR3 is 11 amino acids. Trimming removed 6 bases from V and 7 bases from J, with 7 bases in between. Germline lookup yields CDR1 MNHEY and CDR2 SMNVEV (reference sequence). DNA of the CDR3: TGTGCCAGCAGCTCTTGGAACACCATATATTTT. This translates into CASSSWNTIYF.

Worth noting for this clonotype: A much larger clone differs from this one at a single base, so this may be a read error. V is TRBV2 and J is TRBJ1-4; unclear D gene. Per germline, CDR1 SNHLY and CDR2 FYNNEI. The CDR3 is 10 residues long. The CDR3 sequence: CTSSASKLFF. In DNA form, the CDR3 reads TGTACCAGCAGTGCCAGCAAACTGTTTTTT.

This clonotype has just a few counts. The chain uses TRBV5-6 and TRBJ2-7; D is unclear. Germline values: CDR1 SGHDT, CDR2 YYEEEE. V gave up 2 bases and J gave up 2 bases, with 8 bases separating them. The CDR3 runs to 13 residues. The CDR3 protein is CASSLKGPYEQYF. CDR3 sequence (DNA): TGTGCCAGCAGCTTAAAGGGTCCCTACGAGCAGTACTTC.

This clonotype was detected only a few times. The rearrangement links TRBV30 to TRBJ2-5; 8 positions match TRBD2. V shed 3 bases and J 2 bases; nucleotides not matched to a gene: 2. The CDR3 runs 13 residues. Germline CDR1 is GTSNPN and CDR2 is SVGIG (reference sequence). The CDR3 sequence is CAWRGTRQETQYF. CDR3 coding DNA: TGTGCCTGGAGGGGGACTAGACAAGAGACCCAGTACTTC.

The table lists this clonotype with many counts. CDR3 sequence reads: CSARDLGVGAPGYEQYF. DNA for the CDR3: TGCAGTGCTAGAGATCTGGGTGTCGGGGCGCCGGGGTACGAGCAGTACTTC. The chain uses TRBV20-1 and TRBJ2-7, with D perhaps being TRBD1 or TRBD2 (5 bases each). V was trimmed by 0 bases and J by 4 bases, leaving 22 bases between them. Germline-derived CDR1 and CDR2 are DFQATT and SNEGSKA (reference sequence). The CDR3 has 17 residues.

This clonotype was counted between two and nine times. The genes are TRBV7-3 and TRBJ2-2; D gene uncertain. V was pared by 1 base and J by 2 bases, with 11 bases between. CDR1 and CDR2 from the germline V gene are SGHTA and FQGTGA. The CDR3 spans 16 residues. The CDR3 spells CASSLRSGVNTGELFF. The CDR3 bases are TGTGCCAGCAGCTTAAGATCCGGCGTAAACACCGGGGAGCTGTTTTTT.

About this clonotype: Since a much larger clone is just one base distant, this may be a read error. In DNA form, the CDR3 reads TGCGCCAGCAGCCTCGGACAGGGCGAGAAAGCTTTCTTT. Its protein product is CASSLGQGEKAFF. The chain joins TRBV5-1 to TRBJ1-1, with 8 positions matching TRBD1. V lost 4 bases and J lost 9; bases outside the gene matches: 8. Germline V gives CDR1 SGHRS, CDR2 YFSETQ. This CDR3 has 13 residues.

This clonotype has a count of ten or more. The chain uses TRBV6-1 and TRBJ1-5, with D maybe TRBD1 (5 bases). This CDR3 spans 14 amino acids. The ends were cut back, 1 base at V and 6 bases at J, with 10 bases in the middle. CDR1 is MNHNS, CDR2 SASEGT, per germline. The CDR3 bases are TGTGCCAGCAGTGAAGTTTGGGGCACTCAGCCCCAGCATTTT. Encoded protein: CASSEVWGTQPQHF.

At least ten counts were recorded for this clonotype. The chain is built from TRBV6-1 and TRBJ1-1; D is undetermined. CDR1 MNHNS and CDR2 SASEGT come from the germline V gene. V was trimmed by 5 bases and J by 4 bases, leaving 17 bases between them. The length of the CDR3 is 15 residues. In DNA, the CDR3 is TGTGCCAGCAGTCCCTCCGAGGGCGGATTCACTGAAGCTTTCTTT. Protein: CASSPSEGGFTEAFF.

Ten or more counts support this clonotype. The rearrangement joins TRBV20-1 to TRBJ2-5; D is undetermined. Trimming cost V 4 bases and J 1 base, with 13 bases left between them. Germline V CDR1 and CDR2: DFQATT, SNEGSKA (reference sequence). This CDR3 has 14 amino acids. CDR3 sequence: CSAMASLVQETQYF. The DNA for the CDR3 is TGCAGTGCTATGGCATCTCTCGTCCAAGAGACCCAGTACTTC.

The chain is built from TRBV6-1 and TRBJ2-1, with D uncertain. Germline-derived CDR1 and CDR2 are MNHNS and SASEGT. CDR3 length equals 14 residues. Trimming removed 7 bases at V and 4 bases at J, with 14 bases between. This chain's CDR3 is CASTPAPEYNEQFF. The CDR3 DNA reads TGTGCCAGCACCCCGGCGCCAGAGTACAATGAGCAGTTCTTC.

There are many counts of this clonotype. The chain couples TRBV6-2 or TRBV6-3 to TRBJ2-7; D remains unclear. Germline V CDR1 and CDR2: MNHEY, SVGEGT. CDR3 size: 13 residues. V was trimmed by 2 bases and J by 1 base, leaving 6 bases between them. This CDR3 reads CASSYGLSYEQYF. The CDR3 DNA reads TGTGCCAGCAGTTACGGGCTTTCCTACGAGCAGTACTTC.

This clonotype was observed a few times. A much larger clone sits a single nucleotide away, making a read error possible. Without the conserved terminal phenylalanine or tryptophan, this CDR3 likely stems from a read error. V gene TRBV24-1 combines with J gene TRBJ2-7; 7 positions agree with TRBD1. This CDR3 has 15 amino acids. Losses at the gene ends were 7 bases for V and 1 base for J; bases not matched to a gene: 9. Germline V lookup: CDR1 KGHDR, CDR2 SFDVKD. CDR3 loop: CATRLKDRLSYEQYL. The DNA for the CDR3 is TGTGCCACCAGATTAAAGGACAGGTTATCCTACGAGCAGTACCTC.

V and J are TRBV19 and TRBJ1-5, with TRBD1 matching 9 bases. The CDR3 loop spans 15 amino acids. V trimming: 2 bases; J trimming: 4 bases; junction bases outside the gene matches: 3. Germline-derived CDR1 and CDR2 are LNHDA and SQIVND (reference sequence). CDR3 loop: CASSISGTGNQPQHF. Here the CDR3 DNA reads TGTGCCAGTAGTATATCGGGGACAGGGAATCAGCCCCAGCATTTT.

The chain uses TRBV5-1 and TRBJ1-4; D not resolved. The V end was cut by 2 bases, the J end by 0 bases, with 5 bases between. The germline V gene has CDR1 SGHRS and CDR2 YFSETQ. The CDR3 length is 14 residues. The chain's CDR3 is CASSLSTTNEKLFF. CDR3 bases: TGCGCCAGCAGCTTAAGTACAACTAATGAAAAACTGTTTTTT.

This clonotype turned up a few times. The chain is built from TRBV4-3 and TRBJ2-7; D remains unclear. Germline loops: CDR1 LGHNA, CDR2 YSLEER. This CDR3 is 14 amino acids long. V was shortened by 1 base and J by 3 bases, with 10 bases between the two germline ends. CDR3 nucleotides: TGCGCCAGCAGCCAAGTAGTCGGCCTCTACGAGCAGTACTTC. It specifies CASSQVVGLYEQYF.

The sample holds many counts of this clonotype. The genes are TRBV20-1 and TRBJ2-3; 7 bases are shared with TRBD2. The CDR3 length is 18 residues. The germline V gene has CDR1 DFQATT and CDR2 SNEGSKA (reference sequence). The V segment lost 0 bases and the J segment 0 bases; nucleotides outside the gene matches: 12. The DNA for the CDR3 is TGCAGTGCTAGAGATTCTAAGCCTAGCGGAGCTAGCACAGATACGCAGTATTTT. This encodes CSARDSKPSGASTDTQYF.

There are a few counts of this clonotype. This sequence joins TRBV20-1 and TRBJ1-4, with D uncertain. The CDR3 is made up of 15 amino acids. Germline V CDR1 and CDR2: DFQATT, SNEGSKA (reference sequence). Trimming removed 3 bases from V and 9 bases from J, with 20 bases in between. CDR3 sequence (DNA): TGCAGTGCTAGTTCGGTGTCCCCCGGGAGCAAAAAACTGTTTTTT. It is translated as CSASSVSPGSKKLFF.